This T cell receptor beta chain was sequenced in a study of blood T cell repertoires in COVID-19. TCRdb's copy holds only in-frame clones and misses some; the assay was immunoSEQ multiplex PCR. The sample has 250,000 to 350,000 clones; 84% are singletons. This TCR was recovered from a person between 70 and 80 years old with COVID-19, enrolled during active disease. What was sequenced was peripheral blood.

The CDR3 bases are TGTGCCAGCAGCGACTCGGGGACAGGTCCCTCAGGCGAGCAGTACTTC. The encoded protein is CASSDSGTGPSGEQYF. The chain employs TRBV7-9 and TRBJ2-7, with TRBD1 identical over 8 bases. J was trimmed by 6 bases and V by 5 bases; bases with no gene match: 15. From germline, CDR1 is SEHNR and CDR2 FQNEAQ (reference sequence). The CDR3 sequence is 16 residues long.